This T cell receptor beta chain was sequenced for a study of T-cell memory formation after mild COVID-19. Across the whole study: Largely, the TCR clusters proved donor specific.

The CDR3 contains 16 residues. Germline V gene data show CDR1 as ENHRY and CDR2 as SYGVKD. Trimming took 3 bases from V and 3 from J; bases not matched to a gene: 8. This clonotype was observed a handful of times. TCRdb used MiXCR to reprocess the 5' RACE reads, holding one entry per CDR3 protein. Of about 320,000 distinct CDR3 sequences listed, about 13% were seen once; the top ten hold roughly 21%. This clonotype originated in a man between 18 and 35 years old who had mild COVID-19 (a few samples of this study predate the infection). Cell type and time point are not known. The sequencing sample was made of PBMCs or a T cell subset sorted from them (not recorded which). The J gene is TRBJ1-5, the V gene TRBV10-3, with 7 bases aligning to TRBD1. The CDR3 bases are TGTGCCATCAGTGACGGGACCAGGGGGAACAATCAGCCCCAGCATTTT. It encodes CAISDGTRGNNQPQHF.